Reported below is one T cell receptor (beta chain). This sample was taken from a study of neoadjuvant anti-PD-1 for oral cavity cancer. The time point denotes: after neoadjuvant nivolumab, at surgical resection. The table came from immunoSEQ multiplex PCR; TCRdb's copy has only in-frame clones and leaves some out. Among some 61,000 clones listed, 70% to 90% were seen once. J lost 1 base, V lost 5 bases, and 10 bases had no gene match. CDR3 length: 16 residues. Germline V gene lookup returns CDR1 SGHTS and CDR2 YDEGEE. This chain joins TRBV5-8 and TRBJ1-1; 8 nucleotides match TRBD1. The receptor was derived from a person between 40 and 85 years old with oral cavity squamous cell carcinoma. The specimen was PBMCs, collected after nivolumab (anti-PD-1) treatment. CDR3 sequence (DNA): TGTGCCAGCAGAGGGGGGGCCGGGACAGGGAACACTGAAGCTTTCTTT. Protein: CASRGGAGTGNTEAFF.